A single TCR beta chain is shown here with its context. The record originates from a study of T cells in tumors after PD-1 blockade. Study as a whole: Patients received pembrolizumab 200 mg every 3 weeks or cemiplimab 350 mg every 2 weeks. Some patients also took daily vismodegib 150 mg during anti-PD-1 treatment. Peripheral blood samples averaged around 38,000 unique clonotypes and some 100,000 templates.

In germline, CDR1 is MNHEY, CDR2 SVGAGI. The ends lost 6 bases at V and 6 bases at J; junction bases unmatched: 9. The CDR3 length is 14 residues. Profiled with immunoSEQ multiplex PCR; TCRdb holds only in-frame clones, not every one. The sample records around 51,000 clones, 65% to 85% being singletons. Template: tumor biopsy or peripheral blood genomic DNA, about 550-6,500 ng per sample. The material was PBMCs, obtained before anti-PD-1 treatment. The V and J genes are TRBV6-5 and TRBJ1-1, with 8 bases matching TRBD1. The sequence derives from a human donor with basal cell carcinoma. The CDR3 DNA reads as TGTGCCAGCAGGAGAGGACAGGGTAACGCTGAAGCTTTCTTT. This encodes CASRRGQGNAEAFF.